The clone carrying this TCR beta chain was detected only a few times. Its antigen is undetermined. The CDR3 is made up of 12 amino acids. The V end lost 7 bases, the J end lost 9 bases, and 15 bases lay between the germline ends. The germline V gene encodes CDR1 SNHLY and CDR2 FYNNEI. The data stem from a study of response to subunit inactivated influenza vaccine. Study-level findings and limits: It was the authors' suggestion that each seasonal influenza vaccination recruits few new T cells.

MiXCR, run by TCRdb on the RT-PCR reads, gives a single entry per CDR3 protein. The sample lists 400,000 to 650,000 distinct CDR3 sequences, approximately 6.9% occurring once. This clonotype was sampled from a man between 50 and 75 years old who received an inactivated influenza vaccine. The chain has TRBV2 and TRBJ1-2; D unclear. The specimen comprised PBMCs from blood, sampled around 25 months after vaccination. The CDR3 sequence: CASKQESMSYTF. CDR3 sequence (DNA): TGTGCCAGCAAGCAGGAGTCTATGAGCTACACCTTC.